This T cell receptor beta chain comes out of a study of blood T cell repertoires in COVID-19. Original data processing: Nucleated cell number was recorded as an estimate derived from reference gene primer amplification. Data came from immunoSEQ multiplex PCR; TCRdb stores just in-frame clones and leaves some out. V, J and clone size are those of that table, while D and trimming were read from the DNA. The sample has 40,000 to 55,000 clones; 88% are singletons. The CDR3 contains 16 residues. Losses at the gene ends were 2 bases for V and 5 bases for J; bases not matched to a gene: 7. Germline V gene sequence: CDR1 SGHTA, CDR2 FQGNSA.

The sequence came from a human donor in a cohort sampled during active COVID-19. This sequence joins TRBV7-2 and TRBJ2-2, with 8 bases that match TRBD2. Sequenced material: peripheral blood. CDR3 sequence (DNA): TGTGCCAGCAGCTTAACGGCTAGCGGGTTGACCGGGGAGCTGTTTTTT. It encodes CASSLTASGLTGELFF.